This T cell receptor beta chain was recorded in a study of tumor and adjacent non-tumor tissue in lung cancer. On the study more broadly: There were roughly 11 adenocarcinoma, 2 squamous cell carcinoma and 1 small cell lung cancer cases. General study findings and limits: Tumor tissue had significantly higher TCR diversity than normal lung. Patients with more diverse tumor TCRs had worse survival.

A modified ARM-PCR protocol with three rounds of nested PCR amplified TCRbeta. One entry per CDR3 protein, called by TCRdb with MiXCR from the multiplex PCR reads. Of some 80,000 distinct CDR3 sequences in the sample, less than 85% were seen once. The template was RNA from unsorted bulk tissue. Distant lung tissue was collected more than 3 cm away from the tumor edge. In this sample, this clonotype turned up a few times. Its antigen is not identified. One end of the junction fails to match germline, which may point to a read error. The sequence came from a man aged 65 to 85 with non-small cell lung cancer. The sample consisted of distant non-tumor lung tissue.

CDR3 amino acids: CASSFAKSRDTEAFF. The CDR3 region has the DNA TGTGCTAGCAGCTTCGCCAAGTCAAGGGACACCGAAGCTTTCTTT. The V call is TRBV11-2, the J call TRBJ1-1; possible D gene TRBD1, 6 bases. The germline gives CDR1 SGHAT, CDR2 FQNNGV. CDR3 length: 15 residues. The full variable domain, rest sourced from reference TRBV11-2 and TRBJ1-1, is EAGVAQSPRYKIIEKRQSVAFWCNPISGHATLYWYQQILGQGPKLLIQFQNNGVVDDSQLPKDRFSAERLKGVDSTLKIQPAKLEDSAVYLCASSFAKSRDTEAFFGQGTRLTVV.